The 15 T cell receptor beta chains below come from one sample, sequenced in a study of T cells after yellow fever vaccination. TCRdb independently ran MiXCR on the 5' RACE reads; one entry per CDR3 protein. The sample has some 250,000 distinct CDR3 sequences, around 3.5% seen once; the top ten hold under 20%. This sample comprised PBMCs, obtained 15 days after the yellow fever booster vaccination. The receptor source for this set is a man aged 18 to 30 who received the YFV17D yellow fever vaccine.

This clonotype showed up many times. CDR3 region: CSVDFVADPHGYTF. The CDR3 DNA reads TGCAGCGTTGATTTTGTGGCAGACCCTCATGGCTACACCTTC. V usage is TRBV29-1 and J usage is TRBJ1-2; D is uncertain. The CDR3 is 14 amino acids. V lost 3 bases to trimming and J lost 6 bases, with 17 bases between them. Germline loops: CDR1 SQVTM, CDR2 ANQGSEA.

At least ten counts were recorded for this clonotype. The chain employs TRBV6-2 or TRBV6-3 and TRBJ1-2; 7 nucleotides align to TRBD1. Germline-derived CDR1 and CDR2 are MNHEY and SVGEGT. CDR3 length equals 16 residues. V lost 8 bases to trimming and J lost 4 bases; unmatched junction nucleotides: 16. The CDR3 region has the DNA TGTGCCAGCGCCCGGTACTACAGGGGTGGCGGCTATGGCTACACCTTC. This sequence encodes CASARYYRGGGYGYTF.

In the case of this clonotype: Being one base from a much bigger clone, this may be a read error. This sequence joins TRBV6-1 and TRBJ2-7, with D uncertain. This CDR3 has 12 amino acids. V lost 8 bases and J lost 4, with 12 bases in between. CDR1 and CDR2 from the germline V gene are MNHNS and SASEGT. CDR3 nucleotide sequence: TGTGCCAGCGGGAAAAGAAAATACGAGCAGTACTTC. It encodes CASGKRKYEQYF.

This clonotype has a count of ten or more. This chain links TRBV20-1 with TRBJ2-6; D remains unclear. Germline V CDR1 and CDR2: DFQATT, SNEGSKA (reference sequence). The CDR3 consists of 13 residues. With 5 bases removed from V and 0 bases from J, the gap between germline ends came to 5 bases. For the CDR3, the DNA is TGCAGTGCTGGCAGCTCTGGGGCCAACGTCCTGACTTTC. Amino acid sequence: CSAGSSGANVLTF.

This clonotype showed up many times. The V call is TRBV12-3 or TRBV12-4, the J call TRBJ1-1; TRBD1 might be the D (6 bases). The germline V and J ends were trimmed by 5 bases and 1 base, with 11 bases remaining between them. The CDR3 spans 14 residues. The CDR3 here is CASSPTGRNTEAFF. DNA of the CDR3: TGTGCCAGCAGTCCTACAGGGAGGAACACTGAAGCTTTCTTT.

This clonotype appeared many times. CDR3 sequence reads: CASSLLVSGANVLTF. For the CDR3, the DNA is TGTGCCAGCAGTTTATTAGTCTCTGGGGCCAACGTCCTGACTTTC. V gene TRBV12-3 or TRBV12-4 combines with J gene TRBJ2-6; D remains unclear. This CDR3 has 15 amino acids. V was cut by 2 bases and J by 0 bases, with 5 bases left in between.

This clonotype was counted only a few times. This CDR3 reads CSARGGTGDANTDTQYF. CDR3 bases: TGCAGTGCTAGAGGAGGGACAGGGGATGCGAACACAGATACGCAGTATTTT. V is TRBV20-1 and J is TRBJ2-3; 10 bases line up with TRBD1. This CDR3 is built from 17 residues. Germline CDR1 reads DFQATT; CDR2 reads SNEGSKA (reference sequence). J lost 2 bases, V lost 1 base, and 9 bases had no gene match.

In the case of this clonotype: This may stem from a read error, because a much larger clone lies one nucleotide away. CDR3 region: CASSVDNFGYTF. The CDR3 nucleotides read TGTGCCAGCAGTGTGGACAACTTTGGCTACACCTTC. The gene calls are TRBV6-1 and TRBJ1-2; D is perhaps TRBD1 (5 bases). This CDR3 is 12 amino acids long. CDR1 is MNHNS, CDR2 SASEGT, per germline.

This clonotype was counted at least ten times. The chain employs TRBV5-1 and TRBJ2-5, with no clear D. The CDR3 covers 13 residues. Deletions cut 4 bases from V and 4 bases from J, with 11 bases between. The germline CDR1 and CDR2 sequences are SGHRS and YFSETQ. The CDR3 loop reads CASSLVGGETQYF. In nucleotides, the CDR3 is TGCGCCAGCAGCCTAGTGGGTGGAGAGACCCAGTACTTC.

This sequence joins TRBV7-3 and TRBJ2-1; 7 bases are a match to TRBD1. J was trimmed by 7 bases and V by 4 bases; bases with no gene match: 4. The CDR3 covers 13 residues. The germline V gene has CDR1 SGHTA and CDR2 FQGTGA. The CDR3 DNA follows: TGTGCCAGCAGCTCCTCGACAGGGAATGAGCAGTTCTTC. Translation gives CASSSSTGNEQFF.

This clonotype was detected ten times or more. The CDR3, as DNA: TGCGCCAGCAGCTTAGAGGCCACGCCAGGTCAGCCCCAGCATTTT. Translating gives CASSLEATPGQPQHF. V usage is TRBV5-1 and J usage is TRBJ1-5; D is ambiguous. Germline V gene sequence: CDR1 SGHRS, CDR2 YFSETQ. The CDR3 contains 15 residues. V gave up 2 bases and J gave up 6 bases, with 15 bases separating them.

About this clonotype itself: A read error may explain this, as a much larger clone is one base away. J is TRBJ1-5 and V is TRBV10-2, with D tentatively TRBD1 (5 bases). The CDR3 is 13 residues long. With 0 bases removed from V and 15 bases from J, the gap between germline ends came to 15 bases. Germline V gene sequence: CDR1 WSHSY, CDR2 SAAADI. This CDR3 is CASSESTDSSRHF. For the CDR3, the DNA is TGCGCCAGCAGTGAGTCCACTGACAGTTCGCGGCATTTT.

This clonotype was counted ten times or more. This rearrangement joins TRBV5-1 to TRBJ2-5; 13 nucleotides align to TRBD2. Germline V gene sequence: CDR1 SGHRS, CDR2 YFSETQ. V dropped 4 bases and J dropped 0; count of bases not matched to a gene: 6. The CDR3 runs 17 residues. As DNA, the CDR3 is TGCGCCAGCAGCATGGGACTAGCGGGGCCGTACCAAGAGACCCAGTACTTC. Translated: CASSMGLAGPYQETQYF.

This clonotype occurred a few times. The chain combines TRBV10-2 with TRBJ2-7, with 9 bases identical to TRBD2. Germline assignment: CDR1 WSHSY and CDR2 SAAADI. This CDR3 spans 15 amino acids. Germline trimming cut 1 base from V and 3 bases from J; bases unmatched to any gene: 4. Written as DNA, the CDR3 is TGCGCCAGCAGTGAGTTGGCTAGCGGGAACTACGAGCAGTACTTC. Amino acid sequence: CASSELASGNYEQYF.

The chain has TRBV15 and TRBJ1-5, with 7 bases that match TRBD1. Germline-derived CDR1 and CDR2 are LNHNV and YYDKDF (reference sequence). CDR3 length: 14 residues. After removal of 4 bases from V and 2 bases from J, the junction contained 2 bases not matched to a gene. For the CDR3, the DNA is TGTGCCACCAGCATCGGGACAGGCAATCAGCCCCAGCATTTT. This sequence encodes CATSIGTGNQPQHF.